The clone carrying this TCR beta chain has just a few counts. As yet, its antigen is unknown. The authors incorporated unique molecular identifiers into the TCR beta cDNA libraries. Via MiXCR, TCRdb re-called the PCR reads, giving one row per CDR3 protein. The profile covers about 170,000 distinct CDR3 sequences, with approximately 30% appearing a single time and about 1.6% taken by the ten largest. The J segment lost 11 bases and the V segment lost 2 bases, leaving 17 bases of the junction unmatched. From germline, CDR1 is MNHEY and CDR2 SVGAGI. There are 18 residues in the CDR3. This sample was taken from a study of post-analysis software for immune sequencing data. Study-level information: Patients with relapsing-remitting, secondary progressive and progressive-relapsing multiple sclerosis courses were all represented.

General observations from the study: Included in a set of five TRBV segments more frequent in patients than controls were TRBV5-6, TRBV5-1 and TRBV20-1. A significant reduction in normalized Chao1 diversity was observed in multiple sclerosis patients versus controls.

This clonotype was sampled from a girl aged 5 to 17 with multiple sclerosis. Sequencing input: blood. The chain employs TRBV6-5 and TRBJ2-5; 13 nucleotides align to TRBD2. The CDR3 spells CASSYLARTSGSYNEQYF. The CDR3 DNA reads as TGTGCCAGCAGTTACCTGGCCAGGACTAGCGGGAGCTACAATGAGCAGTACTTC.